The 2 T cell receptor beta chains listed next were all sequenced from one sample in a study of Ad26.COV2.S vaccination and SARS-CoV-2 variants. Sequencing used immunoSEQ multiplex PCR; TCRdb keeps in-frame clones, though not all of them. The profile shows fewer than 900,000 clones, more than 80% of them singletons. This sample's treatment: 15 to 20 received Ad26.COV2.S at low or high dose, single or two shots; 5 received placebo; per-sample allocation not given. Day 63 following the first vaccine or placebo injection was when the samples were taken. Sequencing was performed on peripheral blood, taken in a trial of Ad26.COV2.S vaccine versus placebo. These receptors were collected from a person between 18 and 65 years old who received the Ad26.COV2.S COVID-19 vaccine or a placebo.

The gene calls are TRBV18 and TRBJ1-4, with D perhaps TRBD1 (5 bases). The V end lost 4 bases, the J end lost 0 bases, and 6 bases lay between the germline ends. CDR1 and CDR2 (germline): KGHSH, LQKENI. The CDR3 runs 14 residues. CDR3 region: CASSQTATNEKLFF. For the CDR3, the DNA is TGTGCCAGCTCACAGACAGCAACTAATGAAAAACTGTTTTTT.

The chain carries TRBV19 and TRBJ1-6; the match to TRBD1 covers 7 bases. The CDR3 spans 14 residues. Germline V CDR1 and CDR2: LNHDA, SQIVND (reference sequence). V lost 6 bases and J lost 7; bases outside the gene matches: 6. The CDR3: CASRPGQTNSPLHF. CDR3 DNA sequence: TGTGCCAGTAGGCCGGGACAGACGAATTCACCCCTCCACTTT.